The present entry profiles one TCR beta chain with its context. Study processing details: Amplification of reference gene primers was used by the study to estimate nucleated cell counts. Measured with immunoSEQ multiplex PCR; TCRdb has only the in-frame clones, and not every one. V, J and clone size were drawn from that table, and D and trimming were deduced from the DNA. The sample consists of tens of thousands of clones, more than 85% of them appearing once. This record belongs to a study of blood T cell repertoires in COVID-19. As for the study in general: The analysed material was cDNA or gDNA that came from T cells, B-cell-depleted T cells, or PBMCs.

Looked up from germline, CDR1 is LNHDA and CDR2 is SQIVND (reference sequence). This CDR3 has 14 amino acids. V was cut by 3 bases and J by 7 bases, with 15 bases left in between. The receptor comes from a woman between 55 and 75 years old with active COVID-19. The specimen was peripheral blood. The V and J genes are TRBV19 and TRBJ2-5, with no clear D. Here the CDR3 reads CASSISQAVGTQYF. For the CDR3, the DNA is TGTGCCAGTAGTATCTCTCAGGCCGTGGGGACCCAGTACTTC.